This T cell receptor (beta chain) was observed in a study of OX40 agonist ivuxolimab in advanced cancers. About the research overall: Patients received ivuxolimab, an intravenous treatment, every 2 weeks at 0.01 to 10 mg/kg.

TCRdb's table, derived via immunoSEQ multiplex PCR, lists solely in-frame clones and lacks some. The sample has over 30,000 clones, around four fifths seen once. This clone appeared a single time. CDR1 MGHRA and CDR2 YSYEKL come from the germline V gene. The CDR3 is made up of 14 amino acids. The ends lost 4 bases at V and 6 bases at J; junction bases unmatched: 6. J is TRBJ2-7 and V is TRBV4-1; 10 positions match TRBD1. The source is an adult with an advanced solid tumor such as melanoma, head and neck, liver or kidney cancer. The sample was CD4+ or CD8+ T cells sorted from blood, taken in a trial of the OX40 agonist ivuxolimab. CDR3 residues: CASSPGQGFVEQYF. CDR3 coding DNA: TGCGCCAGCAGCCCGGGACAGGGGTTCGTCGAGCAGTACTTC.